These 3 T cell receptor beta chains were sequenced from one sample in a study of blood T cell repertoires in COVID-19. Generated by immunoSEQ multiplex PCR, the TCRdb table keeps only in-frame clones and is missing some. The profile shows about 230,000 clones, about nine tenths of them singletons. Sequencing was done on a sample of peripheral blood. Receptor source: a man aged 45-65 years with COVID-19, enrolled during active disease.

This chain uses TRBV19 with TRBJ1-1; D perhaps matches TRBD1 (6 bases). This CDR3 is built from 14 residues. V shed 6 bases and J shed 1 base, with 12 bases lying between them. Germline assignment: CDR1 LNHDA and CDR2 SQIVND (reference sequence). CDR3 loop: CASRKGHQNTEAFF. The CDR3 DNA is TGTGCCAGTAGAAAGGGACACCAGAACACTGAAGCTTTCTTT.

The genes are TRBV9 and TRBJ1-4; D gene ambiguous. Germline assignment: CDR1 SGDLS and CDR2 YYNGEE. The CDR3 has 19 amino acids. V was cut by 4 bases and J by 0 bases, with 22 bases left in between. CDR3 DNA sequence: TGTGCCAGCAGCCCGGTCGAGAGTGGGCTCCTTTCAACTAATGAAAAACTGTTTTTT. Protein: CASSPVESGLLSTNEKLFF.

The genes are TRBV4-3 and TRBJ2-7; D is unclear. CDR1 and CDR2 from the germline V gene are LGHNA and YSLEER. V lost 0 bases to trimming and J lost 4 bases, with 13 bases between them. CDR3 length: 15 residues. DNA of the CDR3: TGCGCCAGCAGCCAAGAATTTCGGCAGACTTACGAGCAGTACTTC. It specifies CASSQEFRQTYEQYF.